The 10 T cell receptor beta chains in this list originate from one sample, sequenced in a study of blood T cell repertoires in COVID-19. Some clones are missing from TCRdb's copy, which holds only in-frame ones; the method was immunoSEQ multiplex PCR. The profile shows roughly 110,000 clones, about 88% of them singletons. Sequencing was performed on peripheral blood. The receptors shown here come from a woman in her seventies who had recovered from COVID-19.

The chain couples TRBV9 to TRBJ2-5; D is possibly TRBD1 (5 bases). The CDR3 has 14 residues. The V end lost 3 bases, the J end lost 2 bases, and 11 bases lay between the germline ends. Germline loops: CDR1 SGDLS, CDR2 YYNGEE. The CDR3 region has the DNA TGTGCCAGCAGCGCCTTGACAGAGCAAGAGACCCAGTACTTC. Protein product: CASSALTEQETQYF.

The rearrangement uses TRBV9 and TRBJ2-7; D might be TRBD2 (5 bases). Germline values: CDR1 SGDLS, CDR2 YYNGEE. The length of the CDR3 is 12 residues. Trimming removed 4 bases from V and 7 bases from J, with 12 bases in between. The CDR3 bases are TGTGCCAGCAGCCCAATCGGGGATGAGCAGTACTTC. Encoded protein: CASSPIGDEQYF. The full variable domain, with the rest looked up from reference TRBV9 and TRBJ2-7, is DSGVTQTPKHLITATGQRVTLRCSPRSGDLSVYWYQQSLDQGLQFLIQYYNGEERAKGNILERFSAQQFPDLHSELNLSSLELGDSALYFCASSPIGDEQYFGPGTRLTVT.

The table lists this clone with a count of one. The chain links TRBV18 to TRBJ1-2, with D unresolved. Germline V gene sequence: CDR1 KGHSH, CDR2 LQKENI. V lost 6 bases and J lost 4, with 18 bases in between. The CDR3 loop spans 15 amino acids. The CDR3 sequence is CASSPTRGAGYGYTF. The CDR3 DNA reads TGTGCCAGCTCGCCAACCCGGGGAGCAGGCTATGGCTACACCTTC.

The sample holds a few counts of this clone. The genes are TRBV5-8 and TRBJ1-4; D gene uncertain. Trimming left V 4 bases short and J 15 bases short, with 25 bases between. Germline V gives CDR1 SGHTS, CDR2 YDEGEE. There are 15 residues in the CDR3. CDR3 DNA sequence: TGTGCCAGCAGCCCTCCGACTGCGGCGCGCGGAAAGGTGTTTTTT. Its protein product is CASSPPTAARGKVFF.

This chain links TRBV29-1 with TRBJ2-5; a possible D gene is TRBD2 (7 bases). CDR3 length equals 12 residues. V lost 7 bases and J lost 5, with 14 bases in between. The V gene's germline CDR1 is SQVTM and CDR2 ANQGSEA. CDR3 protein: CSALGGAETQYF. The DNA of the CDR3 is TGCAGCGCTCTGGGGGGGGCCGAGACCCAGTACTTC. Full variable domain (remainder filled in from reference TRBV29-1 and TRBJ2-5): SAVISQKPSRDICQRGTSLTIQCQVDSQVTMMFWYRQQPGQSLTLIATANQGSEATYESGFVIDKFPISRPNLTFSTLTVSNMSPEDSSIYLCSALGGAETQYFGPGTRLLVL.

The chain couples TRBV5-1 to TRBJ1-1, with D tentatively TRBD1 (5 bases). Germline lookup yields CDR1 SGHRS and CDR2 YFSETQ. V gave up 5 bases and J gave up 1 base, with 6 bases separating them. CDR3 length: 12 residues. This chain's CDR3 is CASRGENTEAFF. In DNA, the CDR3 is TGCGCCAGCAGAGGGGAGAACACTGAAGCTTTCTTT.

This clone was observed a handful of times. The V call is TRBV7-8, the J call TRBJ1-2; a weak D match, TRBD1 (5 bases). Germline lookup yields CDR1 SGHVS and CDR2 FQNEAQ. There are 15 residues in the CDR3. V was shortened by 1 base and J by 4 bases, with 13 bases between the two germline ends. The DNA of the CDR3 is TGTGCCAGCAGCTTAGGGGCAAGGGGCTTCTATGGCTACACCTTC. Residues: CASSLGARGFYGYTF. The variable domain in full, completed from reference TRBV7-8 and TRBJ1-2, reads GAGVSQSPRYKVAKRGQDVALRCDPISGHVSLFWYQQALGQGPEFLTYFQNEAQLDKSGLPSDRFFAERPEGSVSTLKIQRTQQEDSAVYLCASSLGARGFYGYTFGSGTRLTVV.

V usage is TRBV6-5 and J usage is TRBJ2-7; 10 bases fit TRBD1. The CDR3 extends over 15 amino acids. V lost 5 bases and J lost 5; bases outside the gene matches: 9. In germline, CDR1 is MNHEY, CDR2 SVGAGI. This CDR3 reads CASSPDRGRRNEQYF. The CDR3 nucleotides read TGTGCCAGCAGTCCAGACAGGGGGCGGAGGAACGAGCAGTACTTC.

V gene TRBV6-2 or TRBV6-3 combines with J gene TRBJ2-7; 9 nucleotides align to TRBD2. This CDR3 is built from 17 residues. Germline CDR1 reads MNHEY; CDR2 reads SVGEGT. V gave up 5 bases and J gave up 2 bases; unmatched junction bases: 13. CDR3 amino acids: CASSPPGAGGSPYEQYF. As DNA, the CDR3 is TGTGCCAGCAGTCCACCGGGGGCGGGGGGGTCCCCCTACGAGCAGTACTTC.

V gene TRBV14 combines with J gene TRBJ1-2; possibly TRBD1 for D (5 bases). The CDR3 length is 15 residues. Trimming left V 1 base short and J 10 bases short, with 19 bases between. CDR1 and CDR2 from the germline V gene are SGHDN and FVKESK. This chain's CDR3 is CASSQVGAQGIDYTF. The CDR3 nucleotides are TGTGCCAGCAGCCAAGTAGGGGCTCAGGGTATTGACTACACCTTC. Together with reference TRBV14 and TRBJ1-2, the CDR3 gives the full variable domain: EAGVTQFPSHSVIEKGQTVTLRCDPISGHDNLYWYRRVMGKEIKFLLHFVKESKQDESGMPNNRFLAERTGGTYSTLKVQPAELEDSGVYFCASSQVGAQGIDYTFGSGTRLTVV.